This entry concerns a single T cell receptor (beta chain). The time point was: patch test 2, 6 weeks after DPC sensitization. Described treatment: therapeutic diphenylcyclopropenone sensitization with weekly scalp DPC. Total RNA was isolated from unfractionated whole blood. The record originates from a study of human T cells and chemical hapten exposure. Study in general: Among samples, TCR yields varied mainly because of small differences in pooled library volume.

The CDR3 runs 17 residues. The J segment lost 0 bases and the V segment lost 3 bases, leaving 8 bases of the junction unmatched. Germline lookup yields CDR1 PRHDT and CDR2 FYEKMQ (reference sequence). TCRdb itself ran the RACE reads through MiXCR, one entry per CDR3 protein. The sample consists of 80,000 to 100,000 distinct CDR3 sequences, about a tenth of them appearing once. V is TRBV13 and J is TRBJ2-7, with 10 bases aligning to TRBD2. The source of this sequence is a woman aged 35 to 49 with alopecia areata. Some clones in this sample may be carry-over from other donors' samples. This sample comprised whole blood, obtained in connection with sensitization to the hapten diphenylcyclopropenone (DPC). The CDR3 protein is CASSFRTSGVLSYEQYF. The CDR3 nucleotides read TGTGCCAGCAGCTTCAGGACTAGCGGAGTACTCTCCTACGAGCAGTACTTC.